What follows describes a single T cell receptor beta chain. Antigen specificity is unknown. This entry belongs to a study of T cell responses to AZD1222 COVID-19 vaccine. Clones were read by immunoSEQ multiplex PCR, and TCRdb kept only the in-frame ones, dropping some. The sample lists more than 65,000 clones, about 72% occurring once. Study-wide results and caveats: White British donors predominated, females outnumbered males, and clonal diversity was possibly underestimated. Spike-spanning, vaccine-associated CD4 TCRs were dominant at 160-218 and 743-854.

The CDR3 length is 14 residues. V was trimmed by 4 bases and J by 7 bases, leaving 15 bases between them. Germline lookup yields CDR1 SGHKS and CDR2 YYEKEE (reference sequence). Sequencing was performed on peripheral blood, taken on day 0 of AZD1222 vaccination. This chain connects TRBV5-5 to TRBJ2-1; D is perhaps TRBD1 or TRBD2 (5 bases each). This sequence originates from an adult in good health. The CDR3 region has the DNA TGTGCCAGCAGCCGAGGGGCAGAACTGAATGAGCAGTTCTTC. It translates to CASSRGAELNEQFF.